This T cell receptor (beta chain) was sequenced during a study of blood T cell repertoires in COVID-19. Overall study context: Samples of COVID-19 (acute and convalescent) were obtained from the United States, Italy and Spain. PBMCs, B-cell-depleted T cells, or T cells were the source of the cDNA or gDNA that made up the material.

Per the original data handling: Amplification of reference gene primers was used by the study to estimate nucleated cell counts. Generated by immunoSEQ multiplex PCR, the TCRdb table keeps only in-frame clones and is missing some. The DNA gave D and trimming, while V, J and clone size come from that table. The data hold 150,000 to 200,000 clones, with 65% to 85% observed a single time. CDR3 length: 11 residues. Per germline, CDR1 DFQATT and CDR2 SNEGSKA (reference sequence). V was cut by 7 bases and J by 12 bases, with 16 bases left in between. Input material: peripheral blood. This TCR was sampled from a woman aged 30 to 39 with acute or convalescent COVID-19. The chain joins TRBV20-1 to TRBJ2-1, with D perhaps matching TRBD1 (5 bases). The CDR3 here is CSGEQGSSQFF. In DNA form, the CDR3 reads TGCAGTGGAGAGCAGGGTTCGTCGCAGTTCTTC.